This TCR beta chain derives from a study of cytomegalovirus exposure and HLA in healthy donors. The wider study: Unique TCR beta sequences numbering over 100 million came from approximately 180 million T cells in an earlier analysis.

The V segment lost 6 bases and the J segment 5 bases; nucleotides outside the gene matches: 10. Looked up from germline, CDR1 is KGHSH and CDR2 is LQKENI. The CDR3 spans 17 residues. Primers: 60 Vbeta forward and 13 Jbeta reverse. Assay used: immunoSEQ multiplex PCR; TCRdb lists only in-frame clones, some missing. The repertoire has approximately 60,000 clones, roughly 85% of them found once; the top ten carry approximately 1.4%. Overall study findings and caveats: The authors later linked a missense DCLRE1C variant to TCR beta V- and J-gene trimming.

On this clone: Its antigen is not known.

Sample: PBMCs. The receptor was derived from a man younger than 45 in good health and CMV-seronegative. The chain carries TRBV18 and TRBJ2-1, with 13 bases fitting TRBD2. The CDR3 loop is CASSPVGGLAGHNEQFF. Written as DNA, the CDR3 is TGTGCCAGCTCCCCGGTAGGGGGACTAGCGGGACACAATGAGCAGTTCTTC.